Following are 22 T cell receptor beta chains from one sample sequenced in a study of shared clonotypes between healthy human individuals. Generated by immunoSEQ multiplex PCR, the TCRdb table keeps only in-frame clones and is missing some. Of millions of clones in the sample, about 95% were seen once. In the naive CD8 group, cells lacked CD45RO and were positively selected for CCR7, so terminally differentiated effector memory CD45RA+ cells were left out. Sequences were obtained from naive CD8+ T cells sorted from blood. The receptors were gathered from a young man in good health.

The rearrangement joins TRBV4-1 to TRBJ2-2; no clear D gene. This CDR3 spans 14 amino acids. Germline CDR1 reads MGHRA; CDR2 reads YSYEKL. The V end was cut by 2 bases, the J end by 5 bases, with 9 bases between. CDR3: CASSQRTWTGELFF. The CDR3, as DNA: TGCGCCAGCAGCCAACGGACCTGGACCGGGGAGCTGTTTTTT.

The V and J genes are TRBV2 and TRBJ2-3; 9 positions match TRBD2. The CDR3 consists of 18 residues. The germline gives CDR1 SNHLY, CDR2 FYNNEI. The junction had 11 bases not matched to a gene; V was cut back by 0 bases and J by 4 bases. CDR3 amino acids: CASSEARRSQREADTQYF. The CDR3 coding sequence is TGTGCCAGCAGTGAAGCGAGGAGGAGTCAGCGGGAGGCAGATACGCAGTATTTT.

This chain's CDR3 is CASSLKSGGPSTDTQYF. The CDR3 DNA reads as TGTGCCAGCAGCTTAAAGTCAGGGGGACCTAGCACAGATACGCAGTATTTT. J is TRBJ2-3 and V is TRBV7-9, with 7 bases aligning to TRBD1. Germline V lookup: CDR1 SEHNR, CDR2 FQNEAQ (reference sequence). The CDR3 consists of 17 residues. Trimming at V came to 2 bases and at J to 0 bases, leaving 8 bases not matched to a gene.

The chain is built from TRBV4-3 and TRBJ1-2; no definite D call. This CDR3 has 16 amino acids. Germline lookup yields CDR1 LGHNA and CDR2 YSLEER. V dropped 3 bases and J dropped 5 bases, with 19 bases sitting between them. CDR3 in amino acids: CASSQDLTGQVYGYTF. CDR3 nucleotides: TGCGCCAGCAGCCAGGACCTGACGGGCCAAGTTTATGGCTACACCTTC.

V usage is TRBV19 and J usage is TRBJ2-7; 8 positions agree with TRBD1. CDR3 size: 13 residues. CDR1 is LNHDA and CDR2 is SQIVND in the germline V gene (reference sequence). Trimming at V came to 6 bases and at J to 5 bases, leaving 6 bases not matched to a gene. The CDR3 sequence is CASRDRVFDEQYF. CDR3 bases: TGTGCCAGTAGGGACAGGGTATTCGACGAGCAGTACTTC.

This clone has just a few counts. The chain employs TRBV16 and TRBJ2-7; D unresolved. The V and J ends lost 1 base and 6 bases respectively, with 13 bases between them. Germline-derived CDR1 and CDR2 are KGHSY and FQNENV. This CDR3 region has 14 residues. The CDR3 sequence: CASSQYSGTIEQYF. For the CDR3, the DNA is TGTGCCAGCAGCCAATATTCAGGCACCATCGAGCAGTACTTC.

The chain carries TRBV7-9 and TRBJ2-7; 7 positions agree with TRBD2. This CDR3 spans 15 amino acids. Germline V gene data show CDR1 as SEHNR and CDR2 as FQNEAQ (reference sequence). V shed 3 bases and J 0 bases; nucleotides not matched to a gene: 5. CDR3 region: CASSFLLAASYEQYF. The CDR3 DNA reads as TGTGCCAGCAGCTTTCTCCTAGCGGCCTCCTACGAGCAGTACTTC.

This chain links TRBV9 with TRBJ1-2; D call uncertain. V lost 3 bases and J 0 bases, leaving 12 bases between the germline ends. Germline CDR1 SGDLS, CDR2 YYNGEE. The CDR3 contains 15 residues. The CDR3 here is CASSDPGGTNYGYTF. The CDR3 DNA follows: TGTGCCAGCAGCGACCCGGGCGGAACTAACTATGGCTACACCTTC. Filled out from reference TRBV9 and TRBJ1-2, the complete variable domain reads DSGVTQTPKHLITATGQRVTLRCSPRSGDLSVYWYQQSLDQGLQFLIQYYNGEERAKGNILERFSAQQFPDLHSELNLSSLELGDSALYFCASSDPGGTNYGYTFGSGTRLTVV.

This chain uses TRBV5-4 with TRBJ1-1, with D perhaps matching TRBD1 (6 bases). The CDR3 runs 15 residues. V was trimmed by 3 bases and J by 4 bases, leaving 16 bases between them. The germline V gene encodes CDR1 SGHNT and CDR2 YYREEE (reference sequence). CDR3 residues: CASSSTGIGGTEAFF. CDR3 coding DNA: TGTGCCAGCAGCTCTACAGGGATAGGCGGCACTGAAGCTTTCTTT.

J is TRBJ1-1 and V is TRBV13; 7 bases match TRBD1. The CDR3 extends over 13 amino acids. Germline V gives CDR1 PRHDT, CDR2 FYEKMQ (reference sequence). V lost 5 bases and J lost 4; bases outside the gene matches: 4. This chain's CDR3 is CASSIYRGTEAFF. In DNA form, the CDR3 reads TGTGCCAGCAGCATCTACAGGGGCACTGAAGCTTTCTTT. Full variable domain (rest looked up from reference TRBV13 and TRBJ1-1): AAGVIQSPRHLIKEKRETATLKCYPIPRHDTVYWYQQGPGQDPQFLISFYEKMQSDKGSIPDRFSAQQFSDYHSELNMSSLELGDSALYFCASSIYRGTEAFFGQGTRLTVV.

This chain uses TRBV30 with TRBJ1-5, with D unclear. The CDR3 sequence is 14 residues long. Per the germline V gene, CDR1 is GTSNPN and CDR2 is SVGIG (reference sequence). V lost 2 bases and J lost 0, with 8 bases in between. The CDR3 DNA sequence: TGTGCCTGGAGTTTGGGCCATAGCAATCAGCCCCAGCATTTT. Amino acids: CAWSLGHSNQPQHF.

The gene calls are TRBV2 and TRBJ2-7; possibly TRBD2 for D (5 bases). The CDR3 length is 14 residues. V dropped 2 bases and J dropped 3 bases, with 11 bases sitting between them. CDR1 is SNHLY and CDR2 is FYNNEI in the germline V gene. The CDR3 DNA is TGTGCCAGCAGTGAACCGACGGGGATCTACGAGCAGTACTTC. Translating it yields CASSEPTGIYEQYF.

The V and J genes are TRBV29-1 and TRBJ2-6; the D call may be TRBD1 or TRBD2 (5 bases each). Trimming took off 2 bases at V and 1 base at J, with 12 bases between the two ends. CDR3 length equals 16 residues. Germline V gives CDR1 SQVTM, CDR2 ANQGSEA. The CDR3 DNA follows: TGCAGCGTTGAATTCGGGACGAAATCTGGGGCCAACGTCCTGACTTTC. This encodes CSVEFGTKSGANVLTF. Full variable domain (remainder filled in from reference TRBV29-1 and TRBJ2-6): SAVISQKPSRDICQRGTSLTIQCQVDSQVTMMFWYRQQPGQSLTLIATANQGSEATYESGFVIDKFPISRPNLTFSTLTVSNMSPEDSSIYLCSVEFGTKSGANVLTFGAGSRLTVL.

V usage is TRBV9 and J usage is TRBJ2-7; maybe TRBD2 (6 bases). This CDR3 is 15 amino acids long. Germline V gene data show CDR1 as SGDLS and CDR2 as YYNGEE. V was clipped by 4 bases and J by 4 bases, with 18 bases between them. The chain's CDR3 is CASSPGTSVRYEQYF. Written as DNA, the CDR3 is TGTGCCAGCAGCCCAGGGACTTCCGTGCGGTACGAGCAGTACTTC.

DNA for the CDR3: TGCAGCGTTGAAGGAGCTGCTAGCGGGAGCGATGAGCAGTTCTTC. Residues: CSVEGAASGSDEQFF. The chain combines TRBV29-1 with TRBJ2-1, with 10 bases aligning to TRBD2. CDR1 is SQVTM and CDR2 is ANQGSEA in the germline V gene. The V and J ends lost 1 base and 8 bases, in that order; junction bases with no gene match: 8. The CDR3 runs 15 residues.

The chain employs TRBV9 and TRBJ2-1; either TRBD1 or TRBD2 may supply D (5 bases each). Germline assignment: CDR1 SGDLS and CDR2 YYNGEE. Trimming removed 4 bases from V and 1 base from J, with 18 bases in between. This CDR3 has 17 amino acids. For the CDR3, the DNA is TGTGCCAGCAGCTCCCCGGGACGGGCACCGTCCTACAATGAGCAGTTCTTC. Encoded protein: CASSSPGRAPSYNEQFF.

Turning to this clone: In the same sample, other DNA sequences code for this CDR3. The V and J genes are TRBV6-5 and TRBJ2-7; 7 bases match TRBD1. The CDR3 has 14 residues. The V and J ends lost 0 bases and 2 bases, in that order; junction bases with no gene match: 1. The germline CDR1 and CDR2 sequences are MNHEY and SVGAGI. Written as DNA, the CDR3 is TGTGCCAGCAGTTACTCAACAGGGGCCTACGAGCAGTACTTC. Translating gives CASSYSTGAYEQYF.

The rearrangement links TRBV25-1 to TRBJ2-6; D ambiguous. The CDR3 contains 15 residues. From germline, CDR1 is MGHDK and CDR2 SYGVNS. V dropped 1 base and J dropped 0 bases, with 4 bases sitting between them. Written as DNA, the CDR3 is TGTGCCAGCAGTGAATCGGACTCTGGGGCCAACGTCCTGACTTTC. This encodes CASSESDSGANVLTF.

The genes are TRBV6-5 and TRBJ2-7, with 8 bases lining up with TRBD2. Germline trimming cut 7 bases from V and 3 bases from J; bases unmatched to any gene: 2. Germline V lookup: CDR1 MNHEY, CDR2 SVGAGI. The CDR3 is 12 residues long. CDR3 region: CASKGTSYEQYF. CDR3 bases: TGTGCCAGCAAAGGGACTAGCTACGAGCAGTACTTC.

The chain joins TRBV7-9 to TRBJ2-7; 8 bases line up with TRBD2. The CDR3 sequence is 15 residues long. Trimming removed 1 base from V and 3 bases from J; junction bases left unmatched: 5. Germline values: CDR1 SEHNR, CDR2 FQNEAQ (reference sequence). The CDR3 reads CASSLGDSGDYEQYF. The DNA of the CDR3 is TGTGCCAGCAGCTTAGGGGATAGCGGGGACTACGAGCAGTACTTC.

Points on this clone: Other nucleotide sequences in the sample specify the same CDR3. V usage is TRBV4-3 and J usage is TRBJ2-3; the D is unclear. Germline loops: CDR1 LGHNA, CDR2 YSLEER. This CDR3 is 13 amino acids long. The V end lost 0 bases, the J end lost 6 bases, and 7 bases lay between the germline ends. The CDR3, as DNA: TGCGCCAGCAGCCAAGATCTGGGTGATACGCAGTATTTT. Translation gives CASSQDLGDTQYF.

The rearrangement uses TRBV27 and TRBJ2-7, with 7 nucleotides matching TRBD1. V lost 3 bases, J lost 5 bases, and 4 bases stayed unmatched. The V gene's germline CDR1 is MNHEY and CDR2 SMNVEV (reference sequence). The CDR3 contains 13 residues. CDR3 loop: CASSFLDRDEQYF. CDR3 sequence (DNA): TGTGCCAGCAGTTTTTTAGACAGGGACGAGCAGTACTTC.